This T cell receptor (beta chain) was recovered during a study of cytomegalovirus exposure and HLA in healthy donors. This CDR3 is built from 15 residues. Deletions cut 2 bases from V and 7 bases from J, with 15 bases between. The germline gives CDR1 MNHEY, CDR2 SVGAGI. This PCR relied on a set of 60 Vbeta primers and 13 Jbeta primers. TCRdb keeps only in-frame clones here, not all; method: immunoSEQ multiplex PCR. The sample records fewer than 250,000 clones, approximately 79% being singletons. The sequence was collected from a woman under 30 in good health and CMV-seronegative. Sample: PBMCs. J is TRBJ2-1 and V is TRBV6-5; perhaps TRBD2 as D (5 bases). The CDR3 DNA reads TGTGCCAGCAGTTACGTAATGAGGGCCAGAAATGAGCAGTTCTTC. Residues: CASSYVMRARNEQFF.